Presented here are 2 T cell receptor beta chains from one specimen sequenced in a study of tumor-infiltrating lymphocytes in primary liver carcinoma. Co-extraction yielded RNA and DNA from around 18-30 mg of unsorted bulk tissue. With a constant-region primer, TCR beta cDNA was made from 450 to 650 ng of total RNA. A slightly modified ARM-PCR protocol with three nested multiplex PCR rounds produced these TCR beta libraries. With TRBV1-TRBV30 forward primers and a C-beta reverse primer, the first two PCR rounds were run for nine to eleven cycles each. One entry per CDR3 protein results from TCRdb running MiXCR on the multiplex PCR reads. The table records approximately 99,000 distinct CDR3 sequences, 55% to 70% of them present only once. Source material: liver tumor tissue from sampling region 5. Described subset: tumor region T5, tumor centre. The receptors shown here come from a woman between 55 and 75 years old with primary liver carcinoma and hepatitis B virus infection.

With regard to this clonotype: Its ends do not fully match the called genes, so a read error is possible. The V and J genes are TRBV6-2 or TRBV6-3 and TRBJ2-3; D is perhaps TRBD2 (5 bases). Germline lookup yields CDR1 MNHEY and CDR2 SVGEGT. The CDR3 consists of 13 residues. The CDR3 DNA reads as TGTGCCAGCAGCTACTCTAGCATGGATACGCAGTATTTT. The encoded protein is CASSYSSMDTQYF.

The rearrangement joins TRBV6-2 or TRBV6-3 to TRBJ2-7; the D is unclear. The CDR3 sequence is 15 residues long. Germline-derived CDR1 and CDR2 are MNHEY and SVGEGT. V lost 11 bases, J lost 4 bases, and 24 bases lay in between. The CDR3: CAGTDPLSRSYEQYF. The CDR3 DNA reads as TGTGCCGGCACTGACCCTTTATCGCGATCGTACGAGCAGTACTTC.